Listed here are 8 T cell receptor beta chains from one sample, sequenced in a study of CD8 T cells in ankylosing spondylitis. MiXCR, run by TCRdb on the 5' RACE reads, gives a single entry per CDR3 protein. Of hundreds of thousands of distinct CDR3 sequences listed, 20% to 30% were seen once; the top ten hold 6.6%. Sequencing was carried out using blood, either unsorted or a sorted T cell fraction (not recorded which). Receptors were obtained from a male donor with ankylosing spondylitis or in good health (not recorded which).

The chain uses TRBV10-3 and TRBJ2-3; D might be TRBD1 (5 bases). The tail of the sequence fits TRBJ1-5 better, so the J call may be wrong. The CDR3 has 13 residues. Germline V gene sequence: CDR1 ENHRY, CDR2 SYGVKD. DNA for the CDR3: TGTGCCATCGGGGACCCCGGCACAGATACGCAGCATTTT. Translating gives CAIGDPGTDTQHF.

In its sample, this clonotype was seen many times. This chain links TRBV21-1 with TRBJ2-5; the D segment call TRBD1 is taken from the table without a DNA check. TRBV21-1 is a listed pseudogene. The CDR3 has 15 residues. CDR3 DNA sequence: TGTGCCAGCAGCCCCCTGGAGGGGGGCTGGGAGACCCAGTACTTC. This encodes CASSPLEGGWETQYF.

This clonotype was found a few times. The gene calls are TRBV12-3 or TRBV12-4 and TRBJ2-1, with 15 bases identical to TRBD2. The CDR3 contains 16 residues. The J segment lost 6 bases and the V segment lost 4 bases, leaving 4 bases of the junction unmatched. The CDR3 here is CASSWTSGRAGNEQFF. CDR3 nucleotide sequence: TGTGCCAGCAGTTGGACTAGCGGGAGGGCAGGCAATGAGCAGTTCTTC.

Ten or more counts support this clonotype. This chain links TRBV29-1 with TRBJ2-3, with 7 bases aligning to TRBD1. From germline, CDR1 is SQVTM and CDR2 ANQGSEA. CDR3 length equals 13 residues. V shed 3 bases and J 5 bases; nucleotides not matched to a gene: 5. In nucleotides, the CDR3 is TGCAGCGTTGAGGACAGGAATCAAGATACGCAGTATTTT. This codes for CSVEDRNQDTQYF.

This clonotype was seen many times. The chain is built from TRBV11-2 and TRBJ1-1; possibly TRBD1 for D (5 bases). The CDR3 spans 12 residues. Germline V gene data show CDR1 as SGHAT and CDR2 as FQNNGV. V gave up 5 bases and J gave up 11 bases, with 15 bases separating them. The DNA of the CDR3 is TGTGCCAGCAGCCCCATGGGGGGGGGTGCTTTCTTT. This codes for CASSPMGGGAFF.

This clonotype was seen many times. The chain recombines TRBV5-1 with TRBJ2-5; D is ambiguous. CDR1 is SGHRS, CDR2 YFSETQ, per germline. V lost 0 bases and J lost 4, with 10 bases in between. The CDR3 extends over 14 amino acids. CDR3 region: CASSLEGLRETQYF. The CDR3 DNA sequence: TGCGCCAGCAGCTTGGAAGGGCTACGAGAGACCCAGTACTTC.

V and J are TRBV29-1 and TRBJ2-3, with 13 positions matching TRBD2. Germline V gives CDR1 SQVTM, CDR2 ANQGSEA. With V trimmed by 6 bases and J by 10 bases, 13 bases remained unmatched. CDR3 length equals 15 residues. The CDR3 coding sequence is TGCAGCGTCCCTACTAGCGGGAGGGCTTCTGATTCGCAGTATTTT. Translating it yields CSVPTSGRASDSQYF.

This clonotype came up many times. This chain joins TRBV3-1 and TRBJ2-1; no clear D. Germline V gene sequence: CDR1 LGHDT, CDR2 YNNKEL (reference sequence). The CDR3 covers 12 residues. V lost 2 bases and J lost 11, with 10 bases in between. The CDR3 nucleotides are TGTGCCAGCAGCCAACATCAGGCTCAGCAGTTCTTC. Translation: CASSQHQAQQFF.